These T cell receptor beta chains were read from a single sample in a study of blood T cell repertoires in COVID-19. Assay: immunoSEQ multiplex PCR; the TCRdb copy retains only in-frame clones and omits some. The table records 240,000 or so clones, around 86% of them present only once. The sample consisted of PBMCs or T cells enriched from blood (not recorded which). These TCRs come from a woman in her 40s with acute COVID-19. Each CDR3 is given with its conserved first and last residue. The order of the fields is D gene, V gene, clone size, J gene, CDR3 protein, CDR3 DNA. A D gene is named only where the DNA matches it firmly. Where a row states a size, it is once, few, many or the class of an expanded clone; other rows omit it.

TRBD2,TRBV2,.,TRBJ2-5,CASSEGLAGGFLRTQYF,TGTGCCAGCAGTGAGGGACTAGCGGGAGGCTTTTTAAGGACCCAGTACTTC
TRBD1,TRBV5-1,.,TRBJ2-2,CASSQGTGQGTGELFF,TGCGCCAGCAGCCAGGGGACAGGGCAAGGTACCGGGGAGCTGTTTTTT
.,TRBV7-8,.,TRBJ1-2,CASTSTGAEANYGYTF,TGTGCCAGCACCTCAACTGGGGCAGAAGCTAACTATGGCTACACCTTC
TRBD1,TRBV23-1,.,TRBJ1-2,CASSLPGQGYGYTF,TGCGCCAGCAGTCTTCCGGGACAGGGGTATGGCTACACCTTC
.,TRBV19,.,TRBJ1-5,CATRETGFSNQPQHF,TGTGCCACCAGAGAGACGGGGTTTAGCAATCAGCCCCAGCATTTT
TRBD1,TRBV29-1,.,TRBJ2-7,CSVGEDRGYEQYF,TGCAGCGTTGGGGAAGACAGGGGGTACGAGCAGTACTTC
.,TRBV29-1,few,TRBJ1-1,CSVATGKVVNTEAFF,TGCAGCGTTGCCACAGGGAAGGTGGTGAACACTGAAGCTTTCTTT
.,TRBV5-1,.,TRBJ1-1,CASGQGSNTEAFF,TGCGCCAGCGGGCAGGGCTCGAACACTGAAGCTTTCTTT
.,TRBV29-1,.,TRBJ1-1,CSVLEIGAEAFF,TGCAGCGTTTTGGAAATCGGGGCTGAAGCTTTCTTT
TRBD1,TRBV12-3/TRBV12-4,.,TRBJ2-3,CASGDRGTDTQYF,TGTGCCAGCGGGGACAGGGGGACAGATACGCAGTATTTT
.,TRBV18,.,TRBJ1-4,CASSPFPPRGAANEKLFF,TGTGCCAGCTCACCATTCCCCCCACGCGGGGCCGCTAATGAAAAACTGTTTTTT
.,TRBV7-6,.,TRBJ1-2,CASSSSPGNKGYTF,TGTGCCAGCAGCTCAAGTCCGGGAAACAAGGGCTACACCTTC
.,TRBV2,.,TRBJ1-5,CASSTQGEGNQPQHF,TGTGCCAGCAGTACTCAGGGCGAGGGCAATCAGCCCCAGCATTTT
TRBD2,TRBV5-1,.,TRBJ2-2,CASSFEAGATGGELFF,TGCGCCAGCAGCTTTGAGGCGGGAGCGACTGGCGGGGAGCTGTTTTTT
TRBD1,TRBV11-3,.,TRBJ2-7,CASSKPRQGSGYEQYF,TGTGCCAGCAGCAAACCCCGACAGGGGAGTGGATACGAGCAGTACTTC
TRBD1,TRBV18,.,TRBJ1-1,CASSQGAHTEAFF,TGTGCCAGCTCACAGGGGGCACACACTGAAGCTTTCTTT
.,TRBV12-2,.,TRBJ1-1,CASRVTGVRTEAFF,TGTGCAAGTCGCGTTACAGGGGTCCGGACTGAAGCTTTCTTT